The entry below describes one T cell receptor (beta chain). Its antigen remains unknown. Tens of thousands of productive templates were obtained per sample on average. TCRdb's table, derived via immunoSEQ multiplex PCR, lists solely in-frame clones and lacks some. Of 9,500 to 15,000 clones in the sample, roughly three quarters are singletons; the top ten hold approximately 47%. After removal of 3 bases from V and 0 bases from J, the junction contained 8 bases not matched to a gene. In germline, CDR1 is MNHEY, CDR2 SMNVEV (reference sequence). CDR3 length equals 16 residues. These data are taken from a study of STAT3 mutations in large granular lymphocyte leukemia. Study outcomes and limitations: In T-cell large granular lymphocyte leukemia, about half of patients showed multiple immunodominant subclonotypes. All newly emerging clones after therapy were STAT3 wild type. Differing intervals and regimens complicate linking therapy response to clone burden.

This chain uses TRBV27 with TRBJ2-7, with TRBD1 matching over 7 bases. The clonotype originates from a man aged 55 to 70 with T-cell large granular lymphocyte leukemia. Some clones in this sample may be carry-over from other donors' samples. Sequencing was carried out using peripheral blood mononuclear cells. DNA for the CDR3: TGTGCCAGCAGTTTGACAGGGCGTGGGTCCTCCTACGAGCAGTACTTC. Its protein is CASSLTGRGSSYEQYF.